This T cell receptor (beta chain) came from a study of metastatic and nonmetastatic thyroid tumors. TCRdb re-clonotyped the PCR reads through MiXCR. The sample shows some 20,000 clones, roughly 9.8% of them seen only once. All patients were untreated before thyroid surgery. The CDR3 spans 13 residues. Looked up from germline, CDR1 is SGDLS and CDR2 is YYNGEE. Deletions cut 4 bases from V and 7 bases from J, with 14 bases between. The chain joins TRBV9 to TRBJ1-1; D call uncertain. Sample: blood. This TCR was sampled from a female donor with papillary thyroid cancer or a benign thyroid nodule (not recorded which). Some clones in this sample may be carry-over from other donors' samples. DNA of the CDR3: TGTGCCAGCAGCCTCCGGGCGCAGAGTGAAGCTTTCTTT. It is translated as CASSLRAQSEAFF.